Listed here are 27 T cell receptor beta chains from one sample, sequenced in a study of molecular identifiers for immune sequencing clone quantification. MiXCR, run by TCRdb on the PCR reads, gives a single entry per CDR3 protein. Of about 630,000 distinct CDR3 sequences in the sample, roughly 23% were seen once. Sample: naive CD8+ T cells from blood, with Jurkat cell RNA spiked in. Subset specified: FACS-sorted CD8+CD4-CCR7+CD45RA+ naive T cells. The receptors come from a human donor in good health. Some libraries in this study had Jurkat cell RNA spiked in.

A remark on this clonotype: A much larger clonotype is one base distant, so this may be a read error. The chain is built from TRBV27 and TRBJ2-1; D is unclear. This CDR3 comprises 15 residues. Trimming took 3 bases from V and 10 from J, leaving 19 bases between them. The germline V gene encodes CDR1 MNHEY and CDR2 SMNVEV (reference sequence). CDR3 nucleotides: TGTGCCAGCAGTTTTGTGTCGTCGGCGCCCGAGGAGCAGTTCTTC. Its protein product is CASSFVSSAPEEQFF.

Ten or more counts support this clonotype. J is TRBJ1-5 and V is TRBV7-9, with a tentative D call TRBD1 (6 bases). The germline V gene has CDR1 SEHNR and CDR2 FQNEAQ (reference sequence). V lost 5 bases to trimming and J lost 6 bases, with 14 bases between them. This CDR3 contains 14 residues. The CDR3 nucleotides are TGTGCCAGCAGCCAGGGGCCGGGCGTTCAGCCCCAGCATTTT. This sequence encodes CASSQGPGVQPQHF.

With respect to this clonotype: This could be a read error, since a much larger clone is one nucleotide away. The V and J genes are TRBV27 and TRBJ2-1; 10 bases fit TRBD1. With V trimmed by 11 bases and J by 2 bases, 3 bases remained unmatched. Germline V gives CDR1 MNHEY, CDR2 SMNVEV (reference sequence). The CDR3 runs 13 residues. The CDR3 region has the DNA TGTGCCTGTGGACAGGGGGCCTACAATGAGCAGTTCTTC. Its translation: CACGQGAYNEQFF.

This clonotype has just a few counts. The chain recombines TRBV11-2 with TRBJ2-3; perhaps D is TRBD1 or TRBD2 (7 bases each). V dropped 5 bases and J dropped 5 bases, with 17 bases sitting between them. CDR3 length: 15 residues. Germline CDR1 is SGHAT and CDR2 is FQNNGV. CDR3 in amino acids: CASSRQGGSRDTQYF. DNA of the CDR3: TGTGCCAGCAGCAGACAGGGAGGGTCTCGAGATACGCAGTATTTT.

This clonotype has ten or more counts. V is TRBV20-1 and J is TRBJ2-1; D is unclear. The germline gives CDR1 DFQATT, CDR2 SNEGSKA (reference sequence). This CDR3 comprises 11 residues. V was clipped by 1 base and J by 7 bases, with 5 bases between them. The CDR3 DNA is TGCAGTGCTAGAGTAGTGAATGAGCAGTTCTTC. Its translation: CSARVVNEQFF.

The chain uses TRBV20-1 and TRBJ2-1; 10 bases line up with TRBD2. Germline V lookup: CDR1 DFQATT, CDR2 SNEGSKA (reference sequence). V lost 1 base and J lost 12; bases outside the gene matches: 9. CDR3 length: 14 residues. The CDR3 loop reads CSARALAGDLVQFF. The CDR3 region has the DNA TGCAGTGCTAGAGCCCTAGCGGGGGATTTGGTGCAGTTCTTC.

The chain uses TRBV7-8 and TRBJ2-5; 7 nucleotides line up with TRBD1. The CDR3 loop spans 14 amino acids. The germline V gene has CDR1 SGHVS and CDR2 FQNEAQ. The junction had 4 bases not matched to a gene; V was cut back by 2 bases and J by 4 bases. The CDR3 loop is CASSLRGRVETQYF. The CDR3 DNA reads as TGTGCCAGCAGCTTAAGGGGGCGGGTAGAGACCCAGTACTTC. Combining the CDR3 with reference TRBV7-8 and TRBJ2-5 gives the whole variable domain GAGVSQSPRYKVAKRGQDVALRCDPISGHVSLFWYQQALGQGPEFLTYFQNEAQLDKSGLPSDRFFAERPEGSVSTLKIQRTQQEDSAVYLCASSLRGRVETQYFGPGTRLLVL.

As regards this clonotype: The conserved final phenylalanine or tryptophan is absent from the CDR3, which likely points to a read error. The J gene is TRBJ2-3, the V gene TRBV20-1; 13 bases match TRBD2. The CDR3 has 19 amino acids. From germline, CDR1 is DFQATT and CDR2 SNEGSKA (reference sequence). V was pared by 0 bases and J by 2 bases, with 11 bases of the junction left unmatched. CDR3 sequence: CSARDPTSGRVGYTDTQYY. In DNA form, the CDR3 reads TGCAGTGCTAGAGATCCTACTAGCGGGAGGGTAGGGTACACAGATACGCAGTATTAT.

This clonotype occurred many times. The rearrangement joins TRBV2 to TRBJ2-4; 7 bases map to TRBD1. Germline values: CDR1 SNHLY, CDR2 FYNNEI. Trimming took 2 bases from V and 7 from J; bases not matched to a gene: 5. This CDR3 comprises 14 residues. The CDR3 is CASSEYRGTNIQYF. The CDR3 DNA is TGTGCCAGCAGTGAATACAGGGGAACTAACATTCAGTACTTC. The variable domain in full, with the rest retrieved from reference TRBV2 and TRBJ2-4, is EPEVTQTPSHQVTQMGQEVILRCVPISNHLYFYWYRQILGQKVEFLVSFYNNEISEKSEIFDDQFSVERPDGSNFTLKIRSTKLEDSAMYFCASSEYRGTNIQYFGAGTRLSVL.

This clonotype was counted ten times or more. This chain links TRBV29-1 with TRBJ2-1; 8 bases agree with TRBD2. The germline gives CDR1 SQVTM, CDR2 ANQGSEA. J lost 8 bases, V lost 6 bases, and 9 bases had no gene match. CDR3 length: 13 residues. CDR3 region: CSVHLTSEDEQFF. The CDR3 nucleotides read TGCAGCGTCCACTTGACTAGCGAGGATGAGCAGTTCTTC.

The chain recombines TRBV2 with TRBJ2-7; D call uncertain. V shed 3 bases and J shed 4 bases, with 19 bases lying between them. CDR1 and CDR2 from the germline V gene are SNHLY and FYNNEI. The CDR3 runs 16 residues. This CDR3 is CASSEELTRTPYEQYF. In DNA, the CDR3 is TGTGCCAGCAGTGAGGAACTAACAAGAACCCCTTACGAGCAGTACTTC. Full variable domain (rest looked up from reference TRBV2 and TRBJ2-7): EPEVTQTPSHQVTQMGQEVILRCVPISNHLYFYWYRQILGQKVEFLVSFYNNEISEKSEIFDDQFSVERPDGSNFTLKIRSTKLEDSAMYFCASSEELTRTPYEQYFGPGTRLTVT.

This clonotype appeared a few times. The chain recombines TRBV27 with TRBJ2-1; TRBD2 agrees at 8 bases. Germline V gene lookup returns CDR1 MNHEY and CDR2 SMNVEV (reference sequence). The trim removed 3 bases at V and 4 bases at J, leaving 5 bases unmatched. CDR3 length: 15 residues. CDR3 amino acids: CASSFSGGAYNEQFF. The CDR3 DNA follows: TGTGCCAGCAGTTTTTCGGGGGGGGCGTACAATGAGCAGTTCTTC.

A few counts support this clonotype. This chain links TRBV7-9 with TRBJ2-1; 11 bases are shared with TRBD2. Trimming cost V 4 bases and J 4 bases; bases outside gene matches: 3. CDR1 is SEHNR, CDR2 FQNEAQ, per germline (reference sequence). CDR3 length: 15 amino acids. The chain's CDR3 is CASSSGLAEYNEQFF. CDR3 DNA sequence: TGTGCCAGCAGCTCGGGACTAGCGGAATACAATGAGCAGTTCTTC.

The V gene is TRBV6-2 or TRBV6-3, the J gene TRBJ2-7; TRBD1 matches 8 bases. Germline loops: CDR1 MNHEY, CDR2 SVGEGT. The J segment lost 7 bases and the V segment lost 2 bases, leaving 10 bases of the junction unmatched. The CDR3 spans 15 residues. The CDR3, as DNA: TGTGCCAGCAGTTACCCCGGACAGGGTACGGAAGAGCAGTACTTC. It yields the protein CASSYPGQGTEEQYF.

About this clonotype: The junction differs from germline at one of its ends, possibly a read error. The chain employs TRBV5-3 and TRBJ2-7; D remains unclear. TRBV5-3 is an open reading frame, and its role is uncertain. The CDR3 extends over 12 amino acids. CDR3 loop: CASSWSGYEQYF. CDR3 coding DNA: TGTGCCAGCAGCTGGTCAGGCTACGAGCAGTACTTC.

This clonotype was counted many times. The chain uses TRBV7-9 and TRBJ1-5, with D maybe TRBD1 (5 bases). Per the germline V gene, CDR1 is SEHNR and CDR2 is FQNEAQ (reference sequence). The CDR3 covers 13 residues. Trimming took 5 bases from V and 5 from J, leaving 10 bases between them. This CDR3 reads CASSEDTYQPQHF. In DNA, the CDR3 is TGTGCCAGCAGCGAGGACACATATCAGCCCCAGCATTTT.

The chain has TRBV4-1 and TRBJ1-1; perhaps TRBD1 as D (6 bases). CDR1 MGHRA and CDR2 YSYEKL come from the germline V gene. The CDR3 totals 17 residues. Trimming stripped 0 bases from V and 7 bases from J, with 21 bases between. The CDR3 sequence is CASSQDEGDGKLDEAFF. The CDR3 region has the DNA TGCGCCAGCAGCCAAGATGAGGGGGACGGTAAGCTCGATGAAGCTTTCTTT.

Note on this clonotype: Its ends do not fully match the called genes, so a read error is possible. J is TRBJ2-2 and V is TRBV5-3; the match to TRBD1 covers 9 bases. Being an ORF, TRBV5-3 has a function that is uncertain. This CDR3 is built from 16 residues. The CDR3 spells CASSGGTGQYTGEPFF. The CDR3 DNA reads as TGTGCCAGCAGCGGAGGGACAGGGCAATACACCGGGGAGCCGTTTTTT.

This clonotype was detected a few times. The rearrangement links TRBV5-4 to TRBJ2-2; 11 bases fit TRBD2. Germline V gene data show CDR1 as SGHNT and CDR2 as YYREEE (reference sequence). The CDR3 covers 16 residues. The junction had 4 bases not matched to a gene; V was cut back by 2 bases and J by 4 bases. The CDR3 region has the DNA TGTGCCAGCAGCTTACTAGCGGGAGTGGGCACCGGGGAGCTGTTTTTT. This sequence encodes CASSLLAGVGTGELFF.

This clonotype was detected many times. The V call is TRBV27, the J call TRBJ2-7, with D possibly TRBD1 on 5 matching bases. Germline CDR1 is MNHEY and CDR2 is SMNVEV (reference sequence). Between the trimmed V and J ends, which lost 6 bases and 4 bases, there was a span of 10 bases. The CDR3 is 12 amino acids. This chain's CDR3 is CASRGLRYEQYF. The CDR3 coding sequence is TGTGCCAGCAGGGGGCTGAGGTACGAGCAGTACTTC.

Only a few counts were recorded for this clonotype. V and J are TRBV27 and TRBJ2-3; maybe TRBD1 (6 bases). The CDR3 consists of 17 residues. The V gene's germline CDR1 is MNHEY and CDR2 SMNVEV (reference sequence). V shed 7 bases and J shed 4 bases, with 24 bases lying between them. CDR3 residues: CASNLIGVQGRPDTQYF. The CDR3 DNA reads TGTGCCAGCAACCTAATAGGGGTACAGGGTAGGCCAGATACGCAGTATTTT.

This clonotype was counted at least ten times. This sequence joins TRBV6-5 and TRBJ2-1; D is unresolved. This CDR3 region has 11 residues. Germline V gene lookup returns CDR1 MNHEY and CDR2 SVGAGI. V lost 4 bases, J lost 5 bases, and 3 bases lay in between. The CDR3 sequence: CASSSHNEQFF. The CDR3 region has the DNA TGTGCCAGCAGTTCCCACAATGAGCAGTTCTTC.

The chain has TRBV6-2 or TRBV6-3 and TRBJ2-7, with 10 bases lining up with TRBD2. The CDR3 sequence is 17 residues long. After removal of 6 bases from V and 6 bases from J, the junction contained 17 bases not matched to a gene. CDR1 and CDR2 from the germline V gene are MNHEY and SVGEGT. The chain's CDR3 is CASSPQPTSGVMIEQYF. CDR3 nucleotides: TGTGCCAGCAGCCCCCAACCCACTAGCGGGGTAATGATCGAGCAGTACTTC.

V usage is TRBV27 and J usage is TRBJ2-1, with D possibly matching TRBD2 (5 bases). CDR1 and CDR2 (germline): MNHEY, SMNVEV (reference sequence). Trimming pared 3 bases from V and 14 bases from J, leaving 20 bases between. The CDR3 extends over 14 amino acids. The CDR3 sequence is CASSFLLAESEEFF. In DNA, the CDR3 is TGTGCCAGCAGTTTCCTTCTAGCTGAATCCGAGGAGTTCTTC.

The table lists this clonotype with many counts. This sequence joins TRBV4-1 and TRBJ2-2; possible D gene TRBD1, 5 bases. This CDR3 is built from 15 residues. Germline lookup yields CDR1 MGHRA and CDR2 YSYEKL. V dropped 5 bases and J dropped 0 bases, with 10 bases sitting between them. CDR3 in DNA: TGCGCCAGCAGCTTAGGGGTCCCGAACACCGGGGAGCTGTTTTTT. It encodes CASSLGVPNTGELFF.

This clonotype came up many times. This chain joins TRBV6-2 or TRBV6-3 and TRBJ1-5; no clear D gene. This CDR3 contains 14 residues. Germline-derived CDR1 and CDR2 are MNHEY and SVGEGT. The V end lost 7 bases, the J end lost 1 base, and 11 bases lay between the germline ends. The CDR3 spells CASTEVRSNQPQHF. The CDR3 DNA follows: TGTGCCAGCACGGAGGTACGCAGCAATCAGCCCCAGCATTTT.

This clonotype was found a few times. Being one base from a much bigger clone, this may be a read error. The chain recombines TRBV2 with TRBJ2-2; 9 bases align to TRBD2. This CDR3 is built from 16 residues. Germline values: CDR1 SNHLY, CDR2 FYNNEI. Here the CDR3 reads CAGSELAGEGTGELFF. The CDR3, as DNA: TGTGCCGGCAGTGAATTAGCGGGAGAAGGCACCGGGGAGCTGTTTTTT. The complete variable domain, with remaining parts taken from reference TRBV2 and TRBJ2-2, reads EPEVTQTPSHQVTQMGQEVILRCVPISNHLYFYWYRQILGQKVEFLVSFYNNEISEKSEIFDDQFSVERPDGSNFTLKIRSTKLEDSAMYFCAGSELAGEGTGELFFGEGSRLTVL.